This T cell receptor beta chain came from a study of shared clonotypes between healthy human individuals. The CDR3 spans 14 residues. The V and J ends lost 6 bases and 3 bases, in that order; junction bases with no gene match: 3. CDR1 and CDR2 (germline): MDHEN, SYDVKM. On this clone: No antigen is known for it.

Researchers divided each subset's genomic DNA evenly across several immunoSEQ plates. Measured with immunoSEQ multiplex PCR; TCRdb has only the in-frame clones, and not every one. The repertoire has some 700,000 clones, about 92% of them found once; the top ten carry less than 40%. Whole-study results and caveats: Among the subsets, naive ones generally showed larger estimated richness than memory ones. Lower generation probabilities were found for non-shared clonotypes than for those shared by all four donors.

This receptor was identified in a man between 18 and 35 years old in good health. Some clones in this sample may be carry-over from other donors' samples. Sequences were obtained from memory CD8+ T cells from PBMCs. Subset of the sample: CD45RO+ cells pooled with CCR7-negative TemRA cells. This sequence joins TRBV28 and TRBJ1-2; TRBD1 matches at 11 bases. This CDR3 reads CASRRDRGDYGYTF. The CDR3 DNA reads as TGTGCCAGCAGAAGGGACAGGGGGGACTATGGCTACACCTTC.